The clone carrying this TCR beta chain showed up just a few times. These data are taken from a study of blood T cell repertoires in COVID-19. Study details: Samples came from the United States, Italy and Spain, spanning acute and convalescent COVID-19. PBMCs, B-cell-depleted T cells, or T cells provided the cDNA or gDNA that made up the material.

Original analysis: Estimates of nucleated cell counts were drawn from the amplification of reference gene primers. Repertoires were generated with immunoSEQ multiplex PCR, while TCRdb's copy carries only in-frame clones and drops some. V, J and clone size derive from that table, while D and trimming were established from the DNA sequence. The table includes about 96,000 clones, roughly 83% detected once. Sequencing used peripheral blood. The TCR comes from a woman aged 55-75 years with acute or convalescent COVID-19.

CDR3 DNA: TGTGCCAGCAGCTTAGACAGGTTTGAAAAACTGTTTTTT. Amino acid sequence: CASSLDRFEKLFF. This chain connects TRBV7-2 to TRBJ1-4, with D possibly TRBD1 on 5 matching bases. Germline CDR1 reads SGHTA; CDR2 reads FQGNSA. Trimming pared 1 base from V and 7 bases from J, leaving 7 bases between. The CDR3 has 13 residues.